Listed here is a single T cell receptor (beta chain). Its antigen is unidentified. The data originate from a study of CD8+ T cells in alopecia areata. Study as a whole: Tofacitinib administration to treated patients was oral, at 5 to 10 mg twice daily. Study-wide points: Whereas mice showed it more clearly, TCR sharing across patients was murkier, possibly because of HLA. Affected lesional scalp, above all in alopecia totalis/universalis, was more clonal than normal scalp.

As the sequencing template, cDNA was produced by extracting RNA and reverse transcribing it. Clones were sequenced by immunoSEQ multiplex PCR, and TCRdb holds only the in-frame ones, with some missing. The table has 150,000 or so clones, less than 65% seen once. CDR1 is SQVTM and CDR2 is ANQGSEA in the germline V gene. Trimming cost V 4 bases and J 7 bases, with 16 bases left between them. The CDR3 extends over 13 amino acids. The chain is built from TRBV29-1 and TRBJ1-2; tentative D call: TRBD1 (6 bases). The clonotype originates from a human donor with alopecia areata. The starting material was CD8+ T cells sorted from blood, obtained at week 0. The CDR3 DNA sequence: TGCAGCGTTGGGAGCGGCAGGGGCAGTGGCTACACCTTC. It is translated as CSVGSGRGSGYTF.